The sequence of this TCR beta chain was determined in a study of early T cells in non-severe SARS-CoV-2 infection. Study results and limitations: Matches to VDJdb favored anti-spike CD8 responses and missed private and CD4 specificities.

In its sample, this clonotype was seen many times. Antigen: not known. The CDR3 is 15 residues long. Germline V gene data show CDR1 as SEHNR and CDR2 as FQNEAQ (reference sequence). V was trimmed by 1 base and J by 8 bases, leaving 17 bases between them. TCRdb fed the 5' RACE reads into MiXCR, producing one record per CDR3 protein. The repertoire includes 57,000 or so distinct CDR3 sequences, around 6% of them detected once, and roughly 6.4% sits in the top ten. The V and J genes are TRBV7-9 and TRBJ1-1; D is perhaps TRBD1 (5 bases). The sequencing sample was made of whole blood. This sequence was found in an adult who was a healthcare worker with PCR-confirmed SARS-CoV-2 infection or an uninfected control (not recorded which). CDR3 nucleotides: TGTGCCAGCAGCTTAGTGGTTGGGGCAGGGCAAGAAGCTTTCTTT. Encoded protein: CASSLVVGAGQEAFF.